Below, 19 T cell receptor beta chains from the same sample are listed, as sequenced in a study of blood T cells in healthy people across ages. Using a J-beta primer mix together with a sample-barcoded 5' primer, a second PCR was run for about 6 to 11 cycles. TCRdb fed the 5' RACE reads into MiXCR, producing one record per CDR3 protein. The sample consists of approximately 1.5 million distinct CDR3 sequences, approximately 43% of them appearing once. Source material: blood. The receptors come from a woman in her late teens or twenties in good health.

The CDR3 DNA reads as TGTGCCAGCAGGGCTAGCGCCCTTTTCGGGGAGCTGTTTTTT. Protein: CASRASALFGELFF. The V call is TRBV21-1, the J call TRBJ2-2; the D segment call TRBD1 is taken from the table without a DNA check. TRBV21-1 is designated a pseudogene. The CDR3 contains 14 residues.

The V and J genes are TRBV7-2 and TRBJ1-2; unclear D gene. The length of the CDR3 is 15 residues. Germline CDR1 SGHTA, CDR2 FQGNSA. Trimming left V 0 bases short and J 0 bases short, with 8 bases between. CDR3 sequence reads: CASSLAGPSNYGYTF. The CDR3 DNA sequence: TGTGCCAGCAGCTTAGCAGGTCCCTCTAACTATGGCTACACCTTC. The full variable domain, rest sourced from reference TRBV7-2 and TRBJ1-2, is GAGVSQSPSNKVTEKGKDVELRCDPISGHTALYWYRQSLGQGLEFLIYFQGNSAPDKSGLPSDRFSAERTGGSVSTLTIQRTQQEDSAVYLCASSLAGPSNYGYTFGSGTRLTVV.

The sample holds one count of this clonotype. V is TRBV6-2 or TRBV6-3 and J is TRBJ1-5, with TRBD1 identical over 7 bases. The germline CDR1 and CDR2 sequences are MNHEY and SVGEGT. This CDR3 contains 15 residues. With 0 bases clipped from V and 6 bases from J, the junction kept 5 bases outside the gene matches. For the CDR3, the DNA is TGTGCCAGCAGTTACTCGAGGCAGGGGGTTCAGCCCCAGCATTTT. This gives the protein CASSYSRQGVQPQHF.

The sample holds a few counts of this clonotype. The V and J genes are TRBV4-1 and TRBJ1-2; no definite D call. This CDR3 has 13 residues. With 8 bases removed from V and 2 bases from J, the gap between germline ends came to 12 bases. In germline, CDR1 is MGHRA, CDR2 YSYEKL. The CDR3 region is CASGGWPNYGYTF. The CDR3 coding sequence is TGCGCCAGCGGCGGGTGGCCGAACTATGGCTACACCTTC.

The chain carries TRBV6-1 and TRBJ2-1; D is undetermined. With 4 bases removed from V and 3 bases from J, the gap between germline ends came to 13 bases. CDR3 length equals 15 residues. CDR1 and CDR2 (germline): MNHNS, SASEGT. The CDR3 DNA follows: TGTGCCAGCAGTGGACTTAGTTTAGGCTACAATGAGCAGTTCTTC. It yields the protein CASSGLSLGYNEQFF.

J is TRBJ1-6 and V is TRBV11-2; no definite D call. V lost 5 bases to trimming and J lost 9 bases, with 17 bases between them. The CDR3 is 15 amino acids. Germline V CDR1 and CDR2: SGHAT, FQNNGV. DNA for the CDR3: TGTGCCAGCAGCCGGGGAGGCCTAAGTGGTTCACCCCTCCACTTT. Its translation is CASSRGGLSGSPLHF.

The rearrangement joins TRBV7-9 to TRBJ2-5; TRBD2 agrees at 11 bases. V was clipped by 1 base and J by 11 bases; unmatched bases: 15. The CDR3 contains 17 residues. CDR1 SEHNR and CDR2 FQNEAQ come from the germline V gene (reference sequence). CDR3 DNA sequence: TGTGCCAGCAGCTTAGATCTAGCGGGAGGCCCCTACAATGAGCAGTACTTC. Translation: CASSLDLAGGPYNEQYF.

This clonotype was seen a few times. The J gene is TRBJ2-5, the V gene TRBV29-1; 10 bases fit TRBD2. The J call may be faulty, since TRBJ2-7 better matches the DNA end. Germline values: CDR1 SQVTM, CDR2 ANQGSEA. This CDR3 is 12 amino acids long. The CDR3 spells CSVALAGVEQYF. The CDR3 DNA follows: TGCAGCGTTGCGCTAGCGGGAGTCGAGCAGTACTTC.

This clonotype was recorded many times. The chain couples TRBV15 to TRBJ2-1; 8 nucleotides align to TRBD2. Per germline, CDR1 LNHNV and CDR2 YYDKDF (reference sequence). V shed 0 bases, J shed 7 bases, and the junction held 2 bases outside the gene matches. CDR3 length equals 14 residues. In DNA, the CDR3 is TGTGCCACCAGCAGAGATCGGGGGGGGAATGAGCAGTTCTTC. The encoded protein is CATSRDRGGNEQFF.

This clonotype showed up just a few times. The V gene is TRBV29-1, the J gene TRBJ2-5; D perhaps matches TRBD1 (6 bases). This CDR3 contains 13 residues. The V gene's germline CDR1 is SQVTM and CDR2 ANQGSEA. The ends were cut back, 2 bases at V and 0 bases at J, with 7 bases in the middle. The CDR3 DNA sequence: TGCAGCGTTGAACGGGACAACCAAGAGACCCAGTACTTC. Translated, it gives CSVERDNQETQYF.

This clonotype occurred a few times. The chain combines TRBV12-3 or TRBV12-4 with TRBJ1-6, with 8 bases that match TRBD1. The V segment lost 6 bases and the J segment 6 bases; nucleotides outside the gene matches: 7. CDR3 length: 15 amino acids. CDR3 sequence (DNA): TGTGCCAGCAGACCGACAGGGGCCGCTAATTCACCCCTCCACTTT. This gives the protein CASRPTGAANSPLHF.

This chain joins TRBV20-1 and TRBJ2-1, with D unclear. V was cut by 0 bases and J by 2 bases, with 11 bases left in between. The CDR3 extends over 15 amino acids. Germline values: CDR1 DFQATT, CDR2 SNEGSKA (reference sequence). In DNA form, the CDR3 reads TGCAGTGCTAGAGACAGGCCGAGCGCCTACAATGAGCAGTTCTTC. This translates into CSARDRPSAYNEQFF.

Only one count was recorded for this clonotype. V and J are TRBV7-9 and TRBJ1-1; a weak D match, TRBD1 (6 bases). V was clipped by 1 base and J by 5 bases, with 14 bases between them. The CDR3 has 15 amino acids. Germline CDR1 SEHNR, CDR2 FQNEAQ (reference sequence). The CDR3 is CASSLVQGIGTEAFF. CDR3 in DNA: TGTGCCAGCAGCTTAGTGCAGGGGATAGGAACTGAAGCTTTCTTT. Combining the CDR3 with reference TRBV7-9 and TRBJ1-1 gives the whole variable domain DTGVSQNPRHKITKRGQNVTFRCDPISEHNRLYWYRQTLGQGPEFLTYFQNEAQLEKSRLLSDRFSAERPKGSFSTLEIQRTEQGDSAMYLCASSLVQGIGTEAFFGQGTRLTVV.

This clonotype came up a few times. The rearrangement joins TRBV5-1 to TRBJ1-2; D is possibly TRBD1 (5 bases). The CDR3 is 14 residues long. Germline values: CDR1 SGHRS, CDR2 YFSETQ. Trimming took off 4 bases at V and 2 bases at J, with 12 bases between the two ends. The CDR3 region has the DNA TGCGCCAGCAGCACCAGTCCAGGGAACTATGGCTACACCTTC. As protein: CASSTSPGNYGYTF. Looking up the rest from reference TRBV5-1 and TRBJ1-2 gives the full variable domain: KAGVTQTPRYLIKTRGQQVTLSCSPISGHRSVSWYQQTPGQGLQFLFEYFSETQRNKGNFPGRFSGRQFSNSRSEMNVSTLELGDSALYLCASSTSPGNYGYTFGSGTRLTVV.

This clonotype was seen only a few times. The J gene is TRBJ2-5, the V gene TRBV12-3 or TRBV12-4; the D is unclear. V dropped 1 base and J dropped 3 bases, with 15 bases sitting between them. The CDR3 has 16 residues. CDR3 sequence reads: CASSLVQSLTKETQYF. For the CDR3, the DNA is TGTGCCAGCAGTTTAGTTCAGTCCCTAACCAAAGAGACCCAGTACTTC.

The chain joins TRBV29-1 to TRBJ2-3, with 9 bases identical to TRBD1. V dropped 5 bases and J dropped 2; count of bases not matched to a gene: 11. The CDR3 is 16 amino acids. CDR1 and CDR2 (germline): SQVTM, ANQGSEA. The CDR3 here is CSVSSGTGTNTDTQYF. The CDR3 DNA is TGCAGCGTTTCTTCCGGGACAGGGACTAACACAGATACGCAGTATTTT.

DNA for the CDR3: TGTGCCAGCAGCCAGAACCGCCCGGGCTACGAGCAGTACTTC. This codes for CASSQNRPGYEQYF. The chain combines TRBV14 with TRBJ2-7; D gene unclear. The CDR3 loop spans 14 amino acids. CDR1 and CDR2 (germline): SGHDN, FVKESK. Trimming took off 3 bases at V and 3 bases at J, with 12 bases between the two ends.

This clonotype was seen a handful of times. The gene calls are TRBV12-3 or TRBV12-4 and TRBJ1-2, with D unclear. V was trimmed by 5 bases and J by 4 bases, leaving 11 bases between them. This CDR3 spans 13 amino acids. CDR3 sequence: CASSPRRPYGYTF. Written as DNA, the CDR3 is TGTGCCAGCAGTCCCCGGAGGCCCTATGGCTACACCTTC.

The table lists this clonotype with a few counts. The rearrangement joins TRBV7-2 to TRBJ2-7, with TRBD2 matching 11 bases. The DNA matches TRBJ2-4 better at its end, which makes the J call doubtful. Germline assignment: CDR1 SGHTA and CDR2 FQGNSA. The CDR3 has 15 amino acids. The CDR3 DNA reads TGTGCCAGCAGCCCGAGGACTAGCGGGAAAAACATTCAGTACTTC. Protein: CASSPRTSGKNIQYF.